These 26 T cell receptor beta chains originate from one sample sequenced in a study of T cell clonotyping in hematopoietic cell transplantation. Noted time point: recipient sample about 28 days before transplant, after cytoreduction. The repertoire was sequenced with immunoSEQ multiplex PCR; TCRdb's copy has only in-frame clones and lacks some. The profile shows more than 70,000 clones, 90% to 97% of them singletons. This specimen was peripheral blood mononuclear cells, taken before stem cell transplant. The receptors were sampled from a woman aged 50 to 60 with acute myeloid leukemia. Some clones in this sample may be carry-over from other donors' samples.

J is TRBJ2-7 and V is TRBV11-2; TRBD2 agrees at 9 bases. The germline V gene has CDR1 SGHAT and CDR2 FQNNGV. V dropped 4 bases and J dropped 9; count of bases not matched to a gene: 4. The CDR3 spans 12 residues. Here the CDR3 DNA reads TGTGCCAGCAGCTCCTTAGCGGGAGTGCAGTACTTC. This codes for CASSSLAGVQYF.

With regard to this clone: A read error may produce the germline difference seen at one junction end. The V call is TRBV7-7, the J call TRBJ2-5; TRBD1 matches 10 bases. The CDR3 length is 14 residues. Per germline, CDR1 SSHAT and CDR2 FNYEAQ (reference sequence). The CDR3 region has the DNA TGTGCTAGCAGCCCCGGGACAGGGGAAGAGACCCAGTACTTC. Amino acid sequence: CASSPGTGEETQYF.

CDR3 protein: CASSQEGARYTPPLHF. CDR3 coding DNA: TGCGCCAGCAGCCAAGAGGGGGCGCGTTATACGCCACCCCTCCACTTT. The genes are TRBV4-1 and TRBJ1-6; D is possibly TRBD1 (6 bases). This CDR3 is built from 16 residues. The V end lost 0 bases, the J end lost 11 bases, and 17 bases lay between the germline ends. Germline V gives CDR1 MGHRA, CDR2 YSYEKL.

The sample holds one count of this clone. DNA of the CDR3: TGCAGCGTTGTATCGCGGAACACTGAAGCTTTCTTT. It codes for CSVVSRNTEAFF. The rearrangement joins TRBV29-1 to TRBJ1-1, with D unresolved. This CDR3 region has 12 residues. Trimming stripped 4 bases from V and 1 base from J, with 7 bases between. CDR1 is SQVTM, CDR2 ANQGSEA, per germline.

The chain uses TRBV7-2 and TRBJ2-3; 8 positions agree with TRBD2. Germline V CDR1 and CDR2: SGHTA, FQGNSA. The CDR3 sequence is 16 residues long. V lost 1 base, J lost 2 bases, and 5 bases stayed unmatched. This CDR3 is CASSLVPGGITDTQYF. For the CDR3, the DNA is TGTGCCAGCAGCTTAGTCCCGGGGGGGATCACAGATACGCAGTATTTT.

The V gene is TRBV5-1, the J gene TRBJ1-1, with TRBD1 as a possible D gene (6 bases). Germline loops: CDR1 SGHRS, CDR2 YFSETQ. The length of the CDR3 is 14 residues. Trimming took 5 bases from V and 0 from J, leaving 11 bases between them. CDR3 residues: CASSPRGMNTEAFF. The CDR3 nucleotides are TGCGCCAGCAGTCCGAGGGGGATGAACACTGAAGCTTTCTTT.

The V gene is TRBV30, the J gene TRBJ1-5; D gene uncertain. The CDR3 extends over 13 amino acids. V lost 0 bases and J lost 4, with 7 bases in between. CDR1 GTSNPN and CDR2 SVGIG come from the germline V gene (reference sequence). CDR3 bases: TGTGCCTGGAGTGTGTCAGGTAATCAGCCCCAGCATTTT. Its translation: CAWSVSGNQPQHF.

The chain carries TRBV29-1 and TRBJ1-2, with TRBD1 identical over 9 bases. The J segment lost 5 bases and the V segment lost 6 bases, leaving 13 bases of the junction unmatched. The CDR3 runs 15 residues. Germline CDR1 and CDR2: SQVTM and ANQGSEA. CDR3 region: CSVLSRDRVGYGYTF. In DNA form, the CDR3 reads TGCAGCGTCCTGTCCCGGGACAGGGTTGGTTATGGCTACACCTTC.

The chain carries TRBV2 and TRBJ2-7; D gene uncertain. The germline V gene has CDR1 SNHLY and CDR2 FYNNEI. The CDR3 is made up of 12 amino acids. V gave up 5 bases and J gave up 3 bases, with 8 bases separating them. The CDR3 is CASSSQNYEQYF. CDR3 nucleotides: TGTGCCAGCAGTTCACAGAACTACGAGCAGTACTTC.

V is TRBV5-1 and J is TRBJ1-2, with TRBD1 identical over 10 bases. The CDR3 has 15 amino acids. With V trimmed by 2 bases and J by 2 bases, 3 bases remained unmatched. Per the germline V gene, CDR1 is SGHRS and CDR2 is YFSETQ. In DNA, the CDR3 is TGCGCCAGCAGCTTTGGGACAGGGGACAACTATGGCTACACCTTC. Translating gives CASSFGTGDNYGYTF.

The chain combines TRBV6-5 with TRBJ1-2; 7 bases are shared with TRBD1. Germline V lookup: CDR1 MNHEY, CDR2 SVGAGI. The V gene end was trimmed by 6 bases and the J gene end by 2 bases; junction bases not matched to a gene: 3. The CDR3 runs 13 residues. This CDR3 is CASSPQGNYGYTF. DNA of the CDR3: TGTGCCAGCAGCCCACAGGGGAACTATGGCTACACCTTC.

This rearrangement joins TRBV6-5 to TRBJ2-3; D gene uncertain. The CDR3 runs 15 residues. Germline-derived CDR1 and CDR2 are MNHEY and SVGAGI. The ends were cut back, 2 bases at V and 0 bases at J, with 9 bases in the middle. The CDR3 DNA is TGTGCCAGCAGTTACGGAGTTGGCAGCACAGATACGCAGTATTTT. The encoded protein is CASSYGVGSTDTQYF.

The rearrangement joins TRBV6-5 to TRBJ2-7; possibly TRBD1 for D (5 bases). The CDR3 is made up of 13 amino acids. V lost 8 bases and J lost 3, with 14 bases in between. Germline CDR1 is MNHEY and CDR2 is SVGAGI. Written as DNA, the CDR3 is TGTGCCAGCCAAGGACACACCTACTACGAGCAGTACTTC. This codes for CASQGHTYYEQYF.

This chain joins TRBV20-1 and TRBJ2-7; unclear D gene. V lost 3 bases, J lost 9 bases, and 12 bases lay in between. There are 11 residues in the CDR3. Germline CDR1 and CDR2: DFQATT and SNEGSKA (reference sequence). In DNA, the CDR3 is TGCAGTGCTAGGCTTCCCATTGGGCAGTACTTC. Its translation: CSARLPIGQYF.

The gene calls are TRBV6-5 and TRBJ1-5, with TRBD1 identical over 9 bases. CDR3 length equals 14 residues. Germline V gives CDR1 MNHEY, CDR2 SVGAGI. Losses at the gene ends were 5 bases for V and 7 bases for J; bases not matched to a gene: 6. The CDR3 region has the DNA TGTGCCAGCAGTAACCCCGGGACAGGGCAGCCCCAGCATTTT. Amino acid sequence: CASSNPGTGQPQHF.

The V gene is TRBV7-8, the J gene TRBJ2-5, with 9 bases matching TRBD2. J was trimmed by 1 base and V by 2 bases; bases with no gene match: 8. Germline V gene data show CDR1 as SGHVS and CDR2 as FQNEAQ. The CDR3 sequence is 17 residues long. The CDR3 sequence is CASSLSISGGTQETQYF. The CDR3 DNA sequence: TGTGCCAGCAGCTTATCTATTAGCGGGGGAACCCAAGAGACCCAGTACTTC.

V is TRBV29-1 and J is TRBJ2-3; D might be TRBD1 (6 bases). Germline-derived CDR1 and CDR2 are SQVTM and ANQGSEA. The ends were cut back, 3 bases at V and 0 bases at J, with 13 bases in the middle. The CDR3 spans 15 residues. This chain's CDR3 is CSVDGFRGSTDTQYF. CDR3 sequence (DNA): TGCAGCGTTGACGGGTTCAGGGGAAGCACAGATACGCAGTATTTT.

The rearrangement joins TRBV7-6 to TRBJ2-1; D unclear. Germline assignment: CDR1 SGHVS and CDR2 FNYEAQ. The CDR3 runs to 13 residues. Trimming stripped 1 base from V and 5 bases from J, with 6 bases between. The CDR3 loop reads CASSLGRDNEQFF. In DNA form, the CDR3 reads TGTGCCAGCAGCTTAGGAAGGGACAATGAGCAGTTCTTC.

In this sample, this clone turned up a few times. V is TRBV9 and J is TRBJ2-7; 8 nucleotides line up with TRBD2. This CDR3 is 16 amino acids long. CDR1 and CDR2 (germline): SGDLS, YYNGEE. Unmatched junction bases numbered 5, after V lost 0 bases and J lost 0 bases. The CDR3 loop is CASSVGAGGRSYEQYF. CDR3 DNA: TGTGCCAGCAGCGTAGGTGCGGGGGGCCGCTCCTACGAGCAGTACTTC.

The J gene is TRBJ1-5, the V gene TRBV6-5, with a tentative D call TRBD1 (5 bases). Per germline, CDR1 MNHEY and CDR2 SVGAGI. This CDR3 contains 14 residues. V was cut by 7 bases and J by 5 bases, with 15 bases left in between. CDR3 in amino acids: CASTPPGGHQPQHF. The CDR3 DNA follows: TGTGCCAGCACCCCACCGGGGGGACATCAGCCCCAGCATTTT.

This clone was detected once. This sequence joins TRBV6-5 and TRBJ2-2, with 8 positions matching TRBD2. Germline V gene lookup returns CDR1 MNHEY and CDR2 SVGAGI. The V gene end was trimmed by 8 bases and the J gene end by 1 base; junction bases not matched to a gene: 3. The CDR3 consists of 14 residues. The chain's CDR3 is CASAGTRNTGELFF. CDR3 DNA sequence: TGTGCCAGCGCCGGGACTAGGAACACCGGGGAGCTGTTTTTT.

The chain is built from TRBV19 and TRBJ1-1; D is ambiguous. The germline gives CDR1 LNHDA, CDR2 SQIVND (reference sequence). V was trimmed by 4 bases and J by 2 bases, leaving 8 bases between them. This CDR3 has 13 residues. The CDR3 DNA follows: TGTGCCAGTAGTACCTGGGCTAACACTGAAGCTTTCTTT. Protein sequence: CASSTWANTEAFF.

The genes are TRBV5-1 and TRBJ1-3; the D is unclear. In germline, CDR1 is SGHRS, CDR2 YFSETQ. This CDR3 has 14 residues. Trimming took 7 bases from V and 1 from J, leaving 12 bases between them. Written as DNA, the CDR3 is TGCGCCAGCCAGGAAAATCTATCTGGAAACACCATATATTTT. Its translation is CASQENLSGNTIYF.

V usage is TRBV6-5 and J usage is TRBJ2-7, with D possibly matching TRBD1 (6 bases). Per germline, CDR1 MNHEY and CDR2 SVGAGI. The CDR3 loop spans 11 amino acids. Trimming cost V 6 bases and J 8 bases, with 11 bases left between them. CDR3 sequence reads: CASSQGYQQYF. CDR3 nucleotide sequence: TGTGCCAGCAGCCAGGGGTACCAGCAGTACTTC.

The chain combines TRBV30 with TRBJ1-5; no clear D. CDR3 length: 14 amino acids. Deletions cut 3 bases from V and 2 bases from J, with 11 bases between. Germline V CDR1 and CDR2: GTSNPN, SVGIG (reference sequence). CDR3 sequence (DNA): TGTGCCTGGAGCTCCTTTAGCGGCAATCAGCCCCAGCATTTT. It translates to CAWSSFSGNQPQHF.

The CDR3 DNA reads TGCGCCAGCAGCTTGGGACAGGGGACAATTGCCTACACCTTC. Translation: CASSLGQGTIAYTF. The chain joins TRBV5-1 to TRBJ1-2; 8 bases align to TRBD1. CDR3 size: 14 residues. The V gene end was trimmed by 0 bases and the J gene end by 10 bases; junction bases not matched to a gene: 8. Germline V gene sequence: CDR1 SGHRS, CDR2 YFSETQ.